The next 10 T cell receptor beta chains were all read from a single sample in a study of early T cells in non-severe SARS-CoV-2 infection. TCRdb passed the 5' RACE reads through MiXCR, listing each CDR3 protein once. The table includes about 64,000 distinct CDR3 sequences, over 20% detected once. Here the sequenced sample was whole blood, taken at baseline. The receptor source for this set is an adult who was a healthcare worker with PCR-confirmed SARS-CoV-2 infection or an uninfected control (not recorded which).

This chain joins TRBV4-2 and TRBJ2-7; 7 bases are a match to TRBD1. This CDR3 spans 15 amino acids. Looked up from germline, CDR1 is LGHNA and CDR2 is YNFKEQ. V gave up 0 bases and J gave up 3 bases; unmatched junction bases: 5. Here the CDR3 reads CASSQEGGMGYEQYF. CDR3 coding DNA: TGTGCCAGCAGCCAAGAAGGGGGCATGGGCTACGAGCAGTACTTC.

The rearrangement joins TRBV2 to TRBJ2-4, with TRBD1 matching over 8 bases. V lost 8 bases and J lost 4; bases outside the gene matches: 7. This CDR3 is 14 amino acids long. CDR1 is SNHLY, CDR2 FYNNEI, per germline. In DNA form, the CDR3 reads TGTGCCAGCTCCACCGGACAGGGAAAAAACATTCAGTACTTC. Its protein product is CASSTGQGKNIQYF. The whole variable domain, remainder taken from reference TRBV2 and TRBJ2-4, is EPEVTQTPSHQVTQMGQEVILRCVPISNHLYFYWYRQILGQKVEFLVSFYNNEISEKSEIFDDQFSVERPDGSNFTLKIRSTKLEDSAMYFCASSTGQGKNIQYFGAGTRLSVL.

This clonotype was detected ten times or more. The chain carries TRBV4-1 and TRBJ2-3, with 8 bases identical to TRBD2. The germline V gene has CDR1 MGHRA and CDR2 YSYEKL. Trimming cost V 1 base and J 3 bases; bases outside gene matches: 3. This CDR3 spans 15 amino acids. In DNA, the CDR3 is TGCGCCAGCAGCCAAGGAGTAGCGGGGACAGATACGCAGTATTTT. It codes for CASSQGVAGTDTQYF.

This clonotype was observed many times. CDR3 nucleotides: TGTGCCTGGAATTACAGGGAACGACGGAATTCACCCCTCCACTTT. It encodes CAWNYRERRNSPLHF. This chain joins TRBV30 and TRBJ1-6; tentatively, D is TRBD1 (6 bases). From germline, CDR1 is GTSNPN and CDR2 SVGIG (reference sequence). There are 15 residues in the CDR3. The germline V and J ends were trimmed by 4 bases and 7 bases, with 17 bases remaining between them.

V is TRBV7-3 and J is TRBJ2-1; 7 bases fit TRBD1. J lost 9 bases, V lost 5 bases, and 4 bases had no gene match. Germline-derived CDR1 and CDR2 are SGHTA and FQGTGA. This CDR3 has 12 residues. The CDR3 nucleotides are TGTGCCAGCAGCCTGACAGGGAGTGAGCAGTTCTTC. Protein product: CASSLTGSEQFF.

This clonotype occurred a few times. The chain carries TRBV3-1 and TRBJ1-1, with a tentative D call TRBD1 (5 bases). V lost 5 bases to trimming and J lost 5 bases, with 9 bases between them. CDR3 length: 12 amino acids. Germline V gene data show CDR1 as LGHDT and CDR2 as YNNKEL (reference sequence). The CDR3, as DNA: TGTGCCAGCAGCTCCGAGGGGACTGAAGCTTTCTTT. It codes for CASSSEGTEAFF.

DNA of the CDR3: TGTGCCAGCAGCTTCCTCGGGGGTTCCACTGAAGCTTTCTTT. Its translation: CASSFLGGSTEAFF. The chain employs TRBV3-1 and TRBJ1-1; TRBD1 might be the D (5 bases). Germline V gives CDR1 LGHDT, CDR2 YNNKEL (reference sequence). The V end was cut by 5 bases, the J end by 4 bases, with 14 bases between. The CDR3 runs 14 residues.

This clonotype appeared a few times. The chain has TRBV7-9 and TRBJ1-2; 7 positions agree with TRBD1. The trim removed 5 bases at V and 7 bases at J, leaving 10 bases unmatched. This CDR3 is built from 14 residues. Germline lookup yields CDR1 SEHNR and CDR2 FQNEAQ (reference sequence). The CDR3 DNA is TGTGCCAGCAGCCTCTCGGCAGGGGGATTTGGCTACACCTTC. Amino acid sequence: CASSLSAGGFGYTF.

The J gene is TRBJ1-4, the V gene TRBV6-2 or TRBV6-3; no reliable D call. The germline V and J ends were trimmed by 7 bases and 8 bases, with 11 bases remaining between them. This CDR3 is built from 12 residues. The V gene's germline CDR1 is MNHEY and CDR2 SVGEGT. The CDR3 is CASNHGREKLFF. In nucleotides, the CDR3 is TGTGCCAGCAACCATGGACGGGAAAAACTGTTTTTT.

CDR3: CASSEIAQSALHF. Here the CDR3 DNA reads TGTGCCAGCAGTGAAATAGCCCAAAGCGCCCTCCACTTT. This chain joins TRBV6-4 and TRBJ1-6; D gene ambiguous. CDR1 is MRHNA and CDR2 is SNTAGT in the germline V gene. CDR3 length equals 13 residues. Trimming shortened V by 3 bases and J by 14 bases, and 14 bases separated the two germline ends.